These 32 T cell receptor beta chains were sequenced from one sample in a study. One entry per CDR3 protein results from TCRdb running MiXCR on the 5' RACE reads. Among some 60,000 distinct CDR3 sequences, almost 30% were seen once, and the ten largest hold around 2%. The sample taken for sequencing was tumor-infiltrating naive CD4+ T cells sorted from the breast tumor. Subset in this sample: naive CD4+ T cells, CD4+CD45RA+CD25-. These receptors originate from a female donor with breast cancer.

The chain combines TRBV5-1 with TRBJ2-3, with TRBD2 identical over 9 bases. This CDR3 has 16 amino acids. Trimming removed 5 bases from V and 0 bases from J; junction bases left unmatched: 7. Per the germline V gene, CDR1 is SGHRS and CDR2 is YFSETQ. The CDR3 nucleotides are TGCGCCAGCAGTTCCAACAGCGGGGGGAGCACAGATACGCAGTATTTT. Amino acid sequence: CASSSNSGGSTDTQYF. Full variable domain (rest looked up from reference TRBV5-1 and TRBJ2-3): KAGVTQTPRYLIKTRGQQVTLSCSPISGHRSVSWYQQTPGQGLQFLFEYFSETQRNKGNFPGRFSGRQFSNSRSEMNVSTLELGDSALYLCASSSNSGGSTDTQYFGPGTRLTVL.

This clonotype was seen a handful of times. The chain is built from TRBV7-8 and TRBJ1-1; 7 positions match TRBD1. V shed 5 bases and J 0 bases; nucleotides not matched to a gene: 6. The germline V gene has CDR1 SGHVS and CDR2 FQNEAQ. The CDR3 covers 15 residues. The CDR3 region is CASSPLQGMNTEAFF. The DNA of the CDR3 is TGTGCCAGCAGCCCCCTACAGGGGATGAACACTGAAGCTTTCTTT.

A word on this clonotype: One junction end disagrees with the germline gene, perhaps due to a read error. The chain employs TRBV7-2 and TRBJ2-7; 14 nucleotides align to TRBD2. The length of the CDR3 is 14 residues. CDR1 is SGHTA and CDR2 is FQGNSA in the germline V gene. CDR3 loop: CANSPGLAGVEQYF. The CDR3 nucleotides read TGTGCCAACAGCCCGGGACTAGCGGGAGTCGAGCAGTACTTC.

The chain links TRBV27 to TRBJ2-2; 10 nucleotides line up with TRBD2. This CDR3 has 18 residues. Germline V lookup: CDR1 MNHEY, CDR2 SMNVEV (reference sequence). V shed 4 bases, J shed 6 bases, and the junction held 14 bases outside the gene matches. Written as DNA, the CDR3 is TGTGCCAGCAGTTGGGCCGCTCTAGCGGGAGACGACCCCGGGGAGCTGTTTTTT. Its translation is CASSWAALAGDDPGELFF.

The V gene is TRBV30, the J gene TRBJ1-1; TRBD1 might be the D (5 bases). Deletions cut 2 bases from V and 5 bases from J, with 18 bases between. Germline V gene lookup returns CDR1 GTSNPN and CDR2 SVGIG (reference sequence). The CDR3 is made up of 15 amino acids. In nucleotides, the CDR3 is TGTGCCTGGAGTCCCTGGGGGGGGTTATGGACTGAAGCTTTCTTT. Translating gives CAWSPWGGLWTEAFF.

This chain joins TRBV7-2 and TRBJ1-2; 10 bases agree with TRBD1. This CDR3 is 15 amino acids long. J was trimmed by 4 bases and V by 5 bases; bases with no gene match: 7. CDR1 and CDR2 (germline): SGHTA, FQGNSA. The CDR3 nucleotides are TGTGCCAGCAGCCCCCGGGACAGGGGAATCTATGGCTACACCTTC. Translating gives CASSPRDRGIYGYTF.

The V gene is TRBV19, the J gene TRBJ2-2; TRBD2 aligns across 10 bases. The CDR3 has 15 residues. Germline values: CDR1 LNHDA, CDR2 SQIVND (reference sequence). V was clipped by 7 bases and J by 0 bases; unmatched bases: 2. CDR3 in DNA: TGTGCCAGTACTACTAGCGGGGCGAACACCGGGGAGCTGTTTTTT. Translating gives CASTTSGANTGELFF.

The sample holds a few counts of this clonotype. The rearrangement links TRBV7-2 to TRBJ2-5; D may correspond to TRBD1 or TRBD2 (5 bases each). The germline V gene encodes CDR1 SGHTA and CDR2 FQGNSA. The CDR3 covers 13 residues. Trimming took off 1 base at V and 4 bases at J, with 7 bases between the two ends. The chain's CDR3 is CASSLDGTETQYF. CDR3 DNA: TGTGCCAGCAGCTTAGACGGGACAGAGACCCAGTACTTC. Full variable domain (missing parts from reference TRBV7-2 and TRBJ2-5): GAGVSQSPSNKVTEKGKDVELRCDPISGHTALYWYRQSLGQGLEFLIYFQGNSAPDKSGLPSDRFSAERTGGSVSTLTIQRTQQEDSAVYLCASSLDGTETQYFGPGTRLLVL.

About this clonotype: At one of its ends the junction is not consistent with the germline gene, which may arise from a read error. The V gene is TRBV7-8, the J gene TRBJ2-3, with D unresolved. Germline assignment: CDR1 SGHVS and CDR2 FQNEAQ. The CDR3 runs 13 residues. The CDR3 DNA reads TGTGCCAGCAGTCGCCAGTGGGAAGATATGCAGTATTTT. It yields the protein CASSRQWEDMQYF. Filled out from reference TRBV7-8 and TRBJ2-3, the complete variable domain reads GAGVSQSPRYKVAKRGQDVALRCDPISGHVSLFWYQQALGQGPEFLTYFQNEAQLDKSGLPSDRFFAERPEGSVSTLKIQRTQQEDSAVYLCASSRQWEDMQYFGPGTRLTVL.

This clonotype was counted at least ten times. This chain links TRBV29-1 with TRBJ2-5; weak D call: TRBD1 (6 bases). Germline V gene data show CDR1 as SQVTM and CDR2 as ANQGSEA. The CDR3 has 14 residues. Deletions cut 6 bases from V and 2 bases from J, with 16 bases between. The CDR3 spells CSVPSTGDQETQYF. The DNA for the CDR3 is TGCAGCGTACCGTCGACAGGAGATCAAGAGACCCAGTACTTC.

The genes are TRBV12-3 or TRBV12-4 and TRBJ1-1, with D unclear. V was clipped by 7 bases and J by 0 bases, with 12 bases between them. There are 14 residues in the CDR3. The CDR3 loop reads CASTPDGVNTEAFF. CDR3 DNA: TGTGCCAGCACCCCTGACGGAGTGAACACTGAAGCTTTCTTT.

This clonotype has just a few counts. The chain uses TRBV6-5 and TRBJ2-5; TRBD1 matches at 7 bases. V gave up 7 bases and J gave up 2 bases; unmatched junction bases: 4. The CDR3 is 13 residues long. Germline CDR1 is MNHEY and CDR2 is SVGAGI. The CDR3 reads CASNRDRQETQYF. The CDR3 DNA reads TGTGCCAGCAACCGGGACAGACAAGAGACCCAGTACTTC.

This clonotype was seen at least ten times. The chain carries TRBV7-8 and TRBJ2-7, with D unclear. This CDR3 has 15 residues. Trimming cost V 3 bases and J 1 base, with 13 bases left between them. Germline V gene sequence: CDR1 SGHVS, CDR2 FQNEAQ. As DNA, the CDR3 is TGTGCCAGCAGCTTTAGTCGTTGGACGTCCTACGAGCAGTACTTC. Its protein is CASSFSRWTSYEQYF.

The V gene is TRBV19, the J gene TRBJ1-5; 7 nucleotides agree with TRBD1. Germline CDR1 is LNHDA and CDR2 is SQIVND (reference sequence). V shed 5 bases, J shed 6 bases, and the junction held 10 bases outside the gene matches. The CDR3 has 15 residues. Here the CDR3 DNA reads TGTGCCAGTAGTCCCCAAGGGGGCGCGGGTCAGCCCCAGCATTTT. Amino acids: CASSPQGGAGQPQHF.

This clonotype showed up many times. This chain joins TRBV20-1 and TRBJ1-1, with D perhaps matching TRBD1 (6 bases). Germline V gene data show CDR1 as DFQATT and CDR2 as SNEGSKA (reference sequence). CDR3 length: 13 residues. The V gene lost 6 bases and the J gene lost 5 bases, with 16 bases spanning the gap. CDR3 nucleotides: TGCAGTGCCCCAGAAGGGGGGAGGACTGAAGCTTTCTTT. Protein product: CSAPEGGRTEAFF.

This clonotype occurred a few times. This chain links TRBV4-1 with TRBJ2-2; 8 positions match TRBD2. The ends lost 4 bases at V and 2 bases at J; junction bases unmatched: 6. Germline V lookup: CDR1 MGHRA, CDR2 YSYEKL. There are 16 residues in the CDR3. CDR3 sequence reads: CASSPTSGRNTGELFF. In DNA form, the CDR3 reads TGCGCCAGCAGCCCCACTAGCGGTAGAAACACCGGGGAGCTGTTTTTT.

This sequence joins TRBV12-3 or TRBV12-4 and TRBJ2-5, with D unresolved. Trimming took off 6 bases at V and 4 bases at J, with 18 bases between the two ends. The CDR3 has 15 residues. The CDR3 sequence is CASSLMGPKGETQYF. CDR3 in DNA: TGTGCCAGCAGCCTAATGGGCCCGAAAGGAGAGACCCAGTACTTC.

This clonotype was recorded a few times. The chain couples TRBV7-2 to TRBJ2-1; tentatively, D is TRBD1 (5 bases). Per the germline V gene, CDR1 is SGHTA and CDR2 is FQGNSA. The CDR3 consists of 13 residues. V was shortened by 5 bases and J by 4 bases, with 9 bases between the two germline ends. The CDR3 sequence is CASSATAYNEQFF. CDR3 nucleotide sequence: TGTGCCAGCAGCGCGACAGCATACAATGAGCAGTTCTTC.

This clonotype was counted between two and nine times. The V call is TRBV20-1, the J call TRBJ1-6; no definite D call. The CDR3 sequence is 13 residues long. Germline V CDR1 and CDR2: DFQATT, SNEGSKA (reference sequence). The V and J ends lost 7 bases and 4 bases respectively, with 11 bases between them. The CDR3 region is CSDSGGYNSPLHF. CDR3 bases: TGCAGTGATAGCGGCGGGTATAATTCACCCCTCCACTTT.

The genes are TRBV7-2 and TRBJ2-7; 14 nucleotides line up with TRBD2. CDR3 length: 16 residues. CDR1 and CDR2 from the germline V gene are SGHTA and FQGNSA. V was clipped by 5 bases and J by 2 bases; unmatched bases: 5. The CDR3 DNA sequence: TGTGCCAGCAGCAAGGGACTAGCGGGGGCCGCCTACGAGCAGTACTTC. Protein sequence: CASSKGLAGAAYEQYF.

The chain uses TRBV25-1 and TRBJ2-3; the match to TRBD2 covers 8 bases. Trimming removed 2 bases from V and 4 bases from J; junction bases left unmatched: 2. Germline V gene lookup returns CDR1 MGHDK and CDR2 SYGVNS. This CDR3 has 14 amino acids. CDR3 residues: CASSEREGADTQYF. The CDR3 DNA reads TGTGCCAGCAGTGAACGGGAGGGGGCAGATACGCAGTATTTT.

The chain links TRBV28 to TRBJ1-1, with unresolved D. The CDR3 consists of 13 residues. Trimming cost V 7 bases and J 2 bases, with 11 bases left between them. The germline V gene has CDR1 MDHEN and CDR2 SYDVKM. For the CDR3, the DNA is TGTGCCAGCACCTCGGGGTTAAACACTGAAGCTTTCTTT. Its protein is CASTSGLNTEAFF.

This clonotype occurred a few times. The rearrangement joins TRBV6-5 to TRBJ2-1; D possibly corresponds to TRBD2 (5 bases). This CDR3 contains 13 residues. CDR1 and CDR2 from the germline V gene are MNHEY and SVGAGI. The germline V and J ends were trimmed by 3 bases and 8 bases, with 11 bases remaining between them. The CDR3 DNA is TGTGCCAGCAGTTATTCGAGGGTAGATGAGCAGTTCTTC. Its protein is CASSYSRVDEQFF.

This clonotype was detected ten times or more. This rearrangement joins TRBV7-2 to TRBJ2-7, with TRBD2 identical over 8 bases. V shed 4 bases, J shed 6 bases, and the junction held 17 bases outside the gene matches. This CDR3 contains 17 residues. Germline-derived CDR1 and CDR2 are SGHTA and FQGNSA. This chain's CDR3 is CASSSSPTGTRRTEQYF. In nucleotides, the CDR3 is TGTGCCAGCAGCTCGTCACCAACCGGGACTAGACGTACCGAGCAGTACTTC.

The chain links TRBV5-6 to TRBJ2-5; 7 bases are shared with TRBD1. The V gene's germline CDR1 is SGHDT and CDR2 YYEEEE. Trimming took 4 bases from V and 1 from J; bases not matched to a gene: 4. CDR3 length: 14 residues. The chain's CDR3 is CASSLQGPQETQYF. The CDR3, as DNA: TGTGCCAGCAGCCTACAGGGGCCCCAAGAGACCCAGTACTTC. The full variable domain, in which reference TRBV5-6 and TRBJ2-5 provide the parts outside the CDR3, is DAGVTQSPTHLIKTRGQQVTLRCSPKSGHDTVSWYQQALGQGPQFIFQYYEEEERQRGNFPDRFSGHQFPNYSSELNVNALLLGDSALYLCASSLQGPQETQYFGPGTRLLVL.

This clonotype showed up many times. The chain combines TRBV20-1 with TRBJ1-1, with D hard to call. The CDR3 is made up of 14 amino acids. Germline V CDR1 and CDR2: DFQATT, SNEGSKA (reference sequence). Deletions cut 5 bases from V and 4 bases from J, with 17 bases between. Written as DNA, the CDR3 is TGCAGTGCTGAAGAGCCCCCTGGGGTCACTGAAGCTTTCTTT. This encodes CSAEEPPGVTEAFF.

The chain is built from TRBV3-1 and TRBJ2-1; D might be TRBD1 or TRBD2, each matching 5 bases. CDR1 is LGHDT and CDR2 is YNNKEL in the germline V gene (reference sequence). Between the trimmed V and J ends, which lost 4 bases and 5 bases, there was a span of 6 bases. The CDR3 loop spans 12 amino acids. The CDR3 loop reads CASSRGHNEQFF. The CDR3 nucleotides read TGTGCCAGCAGCCGGGGACACAATGAGCAGTTCTTC.

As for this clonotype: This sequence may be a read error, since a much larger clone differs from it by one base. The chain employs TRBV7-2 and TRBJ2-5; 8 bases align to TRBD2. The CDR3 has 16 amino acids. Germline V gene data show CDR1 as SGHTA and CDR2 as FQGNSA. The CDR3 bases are TGTGCCAGCGGCTTTCGCGGGGGGCGTTCACAAGAGACCCAGTACTTC. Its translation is CASGFRGGRSQETQYF.

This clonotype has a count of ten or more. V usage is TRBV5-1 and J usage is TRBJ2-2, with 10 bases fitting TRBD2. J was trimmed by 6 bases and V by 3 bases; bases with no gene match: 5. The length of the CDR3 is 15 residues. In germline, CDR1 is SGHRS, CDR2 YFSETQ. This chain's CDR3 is CASSSDLAGAGELFF. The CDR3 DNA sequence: TGCGCCAGCAGCTCAGATCTAGCGGGAGCCGGGGAGCTGTTTTTT.

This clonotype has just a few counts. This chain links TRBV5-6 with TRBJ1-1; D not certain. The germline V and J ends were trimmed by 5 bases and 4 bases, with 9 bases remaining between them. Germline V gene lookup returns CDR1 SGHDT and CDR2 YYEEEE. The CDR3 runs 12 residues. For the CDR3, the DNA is TGTGCCAGCAGAAGACACCTCACTGAAGCTTTCTTT. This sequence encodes CASRRHLTEAFF. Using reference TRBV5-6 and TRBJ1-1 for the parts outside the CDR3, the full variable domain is DAGVTQSPTHLIKTRGQQVTLRCSPKSGHDTVSWYQQALGQGPQFIFQYYEEEERQRGNFPDRFSGHQFPNYSSELNVNALLLGDSALYLCASRRHLTEAFFGQGTRLTVV.

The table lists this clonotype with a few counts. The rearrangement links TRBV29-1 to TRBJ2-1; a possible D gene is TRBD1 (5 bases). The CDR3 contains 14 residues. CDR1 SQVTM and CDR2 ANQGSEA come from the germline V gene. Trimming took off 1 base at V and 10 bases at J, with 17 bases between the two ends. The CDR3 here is CSVEVGIGVAEQFF. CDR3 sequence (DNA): TGCAGCGTTGAAGTGGGGATAGGGGTCGCAGAGCAGTTCTTC.

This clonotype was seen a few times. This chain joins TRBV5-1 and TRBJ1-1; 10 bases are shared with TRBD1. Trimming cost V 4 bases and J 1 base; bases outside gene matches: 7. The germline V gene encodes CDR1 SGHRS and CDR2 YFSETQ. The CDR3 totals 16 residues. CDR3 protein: CASSLTGGEGNTEAFF. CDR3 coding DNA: TGCGCCAGCAGCCTGACAGGGGGCGAGGGGAACACTGAAGCTTTCTTT.